Listed here are 9 T cell receptor beta chains from one sample, sequenced in a study of cytomegalovirus exposure and HLA in healthy donors. The PCR contained 60 Vbeta and 13 Jbeta primers. Sequencing was performed with immunoSEQ multiplex PCR; in TCRdb, only in-frame clones are kept and a portion is missing. In the table there are fewer than 250,000 clones, approximately 83% of which are singletons. Sequencing input: PBMCs. The receptor source for this set is a girl aged 5 to 17 in good health and CMV-seronegative.

This chain uses TRBV4-2 with TRBJ2-5; 7 bases line up with TRBD2. Trimming cost V 0 bases and J 11 bases; bases outside gene matches: 9. Germline lookup yields CDR1 LGHNA and CDR2 YNFKEQ. The CDR3 loop spans 14 amino acids. This CDR3 is CASSQDVGMREQYF. The CDR3 coding sequence is TGTGCCAGCAGCCAAGATGTGGGGATGCGGGAGCAGTACTTC.

V is TRBV29-1 and J is TRBJ2-5; D is possibly TRBD2 (5 bases). Trimming cost V 0 bases and J 5 bases, with 13 bases left between them. The CDR3 extends over 14 amino acids. Looked up from germline, CDR1 is SQVTM and CDR2 is ANQGSEA. The CDR3 region is CSVEEGFGVETQYF. The CDR3 DNA follows: TGCAGCGTTGAAGAAGGCTTCGGGGTGGAGACCCAGTACTTC.

The chain employs TRBV19 and TRBJ1-1; D is undetermined. V lost 8 bases to trimming and J lost 4 bases, with 8 bases between them. Per the germline V gene, CDR1 is LNHDA and CDR2 is SQIVND (reference sequence). The CDR3 covers 11 residues. As DNA, the CDR3 is TGTGCCAGTGCACTAAGCACTGAAGCTTTCTTT. Translation: CASALSTEAFF.

A few counts support this clone. V is TRBV7-9 and J is TRBJ1-1; TRBD1 aligns across 7 bases. V gave up 5 bases and J gave up 3 bases; unmatched junction bases: 9. This CDR3 has 15 residues. CDR1 and CDR2 (germline): SEHNR, FQNEAQ (reference sequence). In DNA, the CDR3 is TGTGCCAGCAGCCTAATTGAAGGGACAGACACTGAAGCTTTCTTT. Translated: CASSLIEGTDTEAFF.

This clone was recorded only once. The V and J genes are TRBV7-2 and TRBJ2-1; weak D call: TRBD1 (6 bases). This CDR3 comprises 16 residues. Looked up from germline, CDR1 is SGHTA and CDR2 is FQGNSA. V lost 2 bases, J lost 6 bases, and 17 bases lay in between. CDR3 amino acids: CASSLLAGKGGNEQFF. The CDR3 nucleotides are TGTGCCAGCAGCTTACTAGCAGGGAAAGGGGGCAATGAGCAGTTCTTC.

The J gene is TRBJ1-1, the V gene TRBV18; no reliable D call. This CDR3 has 11 residues. The ends were cut back, 2 bases at V and 10 bases at J, with 8 bases in the middle. Germline V gene lookup returns CDR1 KGHSH and CDR2 LQKENI. The CDR3 DNA follows: TGTGCCAGCTCACCAGACACTAGAGCTTTCTTT. Translated, it gives CASSPDTRAFF.

The J gene is TRBJ1-2, the V gene TRBV27; 8 bases line up with TRBD1. Looked up from germline, CDR1 is MNHEY and CDR2 is SMNVEV (reference sequence). The CDR3 is 15 residues long. Germline trimming cut 5 bases from V and 6 bases from J; bases unmatched to any gene: 11. The CDR3 DNA reads as TGTGCCAGCAGTCTTGGGATTTGGACAGGGCATGGCTACACCTTC. This encodes CASSLGIWTGHGYTF.

The chain has TRBV19 and TRBJ1-1; tentative D call: TRBD1 (5 bases). V lost 5 bases, J lost 4 bases, and 8 bases lay in between. CDR1 is LNHDA and CDR2 is SQIVND in the germline V gene (reference sequence). The CDR3 has 12 amino acids. CDR3 in DNA: TGTGCCAGTAGTCAGGGAGGCACTGAAGCTTTCTTT. It translates to CASSQGGTEAFF.

The rearrangement uses TRBV14 and TRBJ1-4, with D hard to call. In germline, CDR1 is SGHDN, CDR2 FVKESK. V lost 2 bases, J lost 10 bases, and 14 bases lay in between. This CDR3 is built from 14 residues. The CDR3 reads CASSQSVWSGKLFF. The CDR3 region has the DNA TGTGCCAGCAGCCAAAGCGTTTGGAGCGGAAAACTGTTTTTT.